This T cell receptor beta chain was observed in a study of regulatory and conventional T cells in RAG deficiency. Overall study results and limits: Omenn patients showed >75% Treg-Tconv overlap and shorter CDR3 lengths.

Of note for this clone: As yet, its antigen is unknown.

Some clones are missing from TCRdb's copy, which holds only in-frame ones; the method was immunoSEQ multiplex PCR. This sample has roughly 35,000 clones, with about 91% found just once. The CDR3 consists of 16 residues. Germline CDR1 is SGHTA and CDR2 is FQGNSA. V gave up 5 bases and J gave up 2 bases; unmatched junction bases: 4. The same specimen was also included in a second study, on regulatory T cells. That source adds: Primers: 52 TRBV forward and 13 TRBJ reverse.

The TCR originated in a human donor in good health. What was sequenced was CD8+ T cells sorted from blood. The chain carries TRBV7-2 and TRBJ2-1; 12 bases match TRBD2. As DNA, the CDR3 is TGTGCCAGCAGCCGGACTAGCGGGATTCCCTACAATGAGCAGTTCTTC. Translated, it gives CASSRTSGIPYNEQFF.